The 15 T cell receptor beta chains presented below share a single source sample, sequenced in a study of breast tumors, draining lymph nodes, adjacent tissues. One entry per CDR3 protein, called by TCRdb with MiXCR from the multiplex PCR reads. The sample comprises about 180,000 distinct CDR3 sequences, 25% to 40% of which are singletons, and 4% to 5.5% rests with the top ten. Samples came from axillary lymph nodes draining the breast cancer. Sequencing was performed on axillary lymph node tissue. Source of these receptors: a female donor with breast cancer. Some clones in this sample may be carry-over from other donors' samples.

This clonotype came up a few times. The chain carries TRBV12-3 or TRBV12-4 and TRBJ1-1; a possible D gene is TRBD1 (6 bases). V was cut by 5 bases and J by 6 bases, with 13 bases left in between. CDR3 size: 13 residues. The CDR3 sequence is CASSPPGGAEAFF. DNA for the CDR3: TGTGCCAGCAGTCCCCCCGGGGGCGCTGAAGCTTTCTTT.

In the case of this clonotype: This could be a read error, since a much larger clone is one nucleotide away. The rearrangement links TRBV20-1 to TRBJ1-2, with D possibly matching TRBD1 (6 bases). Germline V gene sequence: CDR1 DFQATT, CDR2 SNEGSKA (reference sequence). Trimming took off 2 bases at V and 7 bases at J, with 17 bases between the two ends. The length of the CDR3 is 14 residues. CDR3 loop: CSARLGGASTGYTF. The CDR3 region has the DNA TGCAGTGCTAGACTGGGGGGCGCATCAACTGGCTACACCTTC.

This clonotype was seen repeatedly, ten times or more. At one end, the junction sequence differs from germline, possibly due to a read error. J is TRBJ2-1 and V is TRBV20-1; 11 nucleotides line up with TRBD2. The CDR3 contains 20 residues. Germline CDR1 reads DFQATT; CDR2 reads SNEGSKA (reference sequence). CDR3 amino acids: CSARDVGTSGFLSSYNEQFF. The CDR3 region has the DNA TGCAGTGCAAGAGATGTGGGGACTAGCGGCTTTCTGAGCTCCTACAATGAGCAGTTCTTC.

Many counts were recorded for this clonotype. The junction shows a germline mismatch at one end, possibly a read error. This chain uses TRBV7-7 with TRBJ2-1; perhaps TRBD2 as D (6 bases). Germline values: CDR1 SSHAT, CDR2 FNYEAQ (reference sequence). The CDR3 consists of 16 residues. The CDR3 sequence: CASSKGLSSSYNEQFF. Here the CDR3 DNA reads TGTGCTAGCAGCAAAGGACTATCGAGCTCCTACAATGAGCAGTTCTTC.

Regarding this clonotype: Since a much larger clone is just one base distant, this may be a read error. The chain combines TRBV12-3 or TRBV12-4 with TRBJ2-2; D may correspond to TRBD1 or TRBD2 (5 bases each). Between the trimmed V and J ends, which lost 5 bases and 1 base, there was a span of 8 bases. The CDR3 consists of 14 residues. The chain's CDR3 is CASSRDENTGELFF. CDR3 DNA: TGTGCCAGCAGTAGGGACGAGAACACCGGGGAGCTGTTTTTT.

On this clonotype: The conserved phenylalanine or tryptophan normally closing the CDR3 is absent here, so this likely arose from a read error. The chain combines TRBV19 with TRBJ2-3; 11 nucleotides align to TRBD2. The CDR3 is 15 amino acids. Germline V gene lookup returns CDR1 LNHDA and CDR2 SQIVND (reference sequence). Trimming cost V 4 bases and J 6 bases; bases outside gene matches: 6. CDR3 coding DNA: TGTGCCAGTAGTACGTCACTAGCGGGAGTTGATACGCAGTATCTT. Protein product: CASSTSLAGVDTQYL.

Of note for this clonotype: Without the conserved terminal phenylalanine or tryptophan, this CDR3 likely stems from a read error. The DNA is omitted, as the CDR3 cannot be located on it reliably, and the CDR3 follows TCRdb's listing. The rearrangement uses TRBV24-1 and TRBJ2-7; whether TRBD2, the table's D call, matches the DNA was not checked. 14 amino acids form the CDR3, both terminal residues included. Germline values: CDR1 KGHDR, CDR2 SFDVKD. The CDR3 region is CATRPLAGAPTSST.

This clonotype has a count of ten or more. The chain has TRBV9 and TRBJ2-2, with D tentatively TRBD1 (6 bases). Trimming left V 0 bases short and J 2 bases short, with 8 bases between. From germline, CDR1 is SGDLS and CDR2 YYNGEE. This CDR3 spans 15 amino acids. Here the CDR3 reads CASSVGTVNTGELFF. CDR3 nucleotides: TGTGCCAGCAGCGTAGGGACAGTCAACACCGGGGAGCTGTTTTTT.

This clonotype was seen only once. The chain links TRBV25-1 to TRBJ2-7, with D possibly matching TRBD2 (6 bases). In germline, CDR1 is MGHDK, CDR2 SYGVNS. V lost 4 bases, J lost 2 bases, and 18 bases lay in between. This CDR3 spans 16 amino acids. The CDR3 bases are TGTGCCAGCAGTGCTAGATTCGGGACTGGAACCTACGAGCAGTACTTC. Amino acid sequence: CASSARFGTGTYEQYF.

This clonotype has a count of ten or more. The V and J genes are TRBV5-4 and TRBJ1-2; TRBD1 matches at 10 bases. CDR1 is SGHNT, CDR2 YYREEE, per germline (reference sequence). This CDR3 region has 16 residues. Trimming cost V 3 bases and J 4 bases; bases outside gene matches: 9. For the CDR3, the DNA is TGTGCCAGCAGCTCCCATGGACAGGGGGGCGCCTATGGCTACACCTTC. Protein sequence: CASSSHGQGGAYGYTF. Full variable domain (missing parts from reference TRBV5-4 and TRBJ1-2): ETGVTQSPTHLIKTRGQQVTLRCSSQSGHNTVSWYQQALGQGPQFIFQYYREEENGRGNFPPRFSGLQFPNYSSELNVNALELDDSALYLCASSSHGQGGAYGYTFGSGTRLTVV.

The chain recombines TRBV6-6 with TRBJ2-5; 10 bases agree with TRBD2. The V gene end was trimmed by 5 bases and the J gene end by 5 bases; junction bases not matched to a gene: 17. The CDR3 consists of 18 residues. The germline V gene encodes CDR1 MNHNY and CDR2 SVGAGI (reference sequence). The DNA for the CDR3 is TGTGCCAGCAGTGCTTCTAGCGGGAGAGGGAACACCGGGGAGACCCAGTACTTC. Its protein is CASSASSGRGNTGETQYF.

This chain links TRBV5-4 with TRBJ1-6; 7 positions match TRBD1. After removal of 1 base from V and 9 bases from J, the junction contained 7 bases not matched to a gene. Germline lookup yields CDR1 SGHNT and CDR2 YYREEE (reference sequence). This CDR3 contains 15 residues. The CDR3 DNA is TGTGCCAGCAGCTTGAAGCAGGGGGTTGGTTCACCCCTCCACTTT. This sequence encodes CASSLKQGVGSPLHF.

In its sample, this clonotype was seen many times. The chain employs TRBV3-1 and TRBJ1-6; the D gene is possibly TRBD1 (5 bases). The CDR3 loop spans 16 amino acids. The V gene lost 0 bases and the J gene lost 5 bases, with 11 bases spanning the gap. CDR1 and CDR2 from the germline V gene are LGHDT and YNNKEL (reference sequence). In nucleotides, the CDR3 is TGTGCCAGCAGCCAAGATAGAGGGGTGGATAATTCACCCCTCCACTTT. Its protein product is CASSQDRGVDNSPLHF.

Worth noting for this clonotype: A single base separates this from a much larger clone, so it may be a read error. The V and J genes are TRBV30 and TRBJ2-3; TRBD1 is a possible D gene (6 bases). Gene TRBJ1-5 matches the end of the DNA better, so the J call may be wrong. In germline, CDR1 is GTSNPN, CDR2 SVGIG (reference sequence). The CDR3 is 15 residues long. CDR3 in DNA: TGTGCCTGGAGTCCCGGGACAAAAATCCCAGATACGCAGCATTTT. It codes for CAWSPGTKIPDTQHF.

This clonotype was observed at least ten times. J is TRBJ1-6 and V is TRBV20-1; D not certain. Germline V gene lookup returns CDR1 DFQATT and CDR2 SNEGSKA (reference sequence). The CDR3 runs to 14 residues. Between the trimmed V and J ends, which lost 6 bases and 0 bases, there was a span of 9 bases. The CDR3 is CSALLSSYNSPLHF. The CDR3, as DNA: TGCAGTGCCCTTTTAAGCTCCTATAATTCACCCCTCCACTTT.